One and the same sample provided the 10 T cell receptor beta chains below, sequenced in a study of blood T cell repertoires in COVID-19. Produced via immunoSEQ multiplex PCR; TCRdb's table is partial and in-frame only. The data hold hundreds of thousands of clones, with over 70% observed a single time. Material for sequencing was peripheral blood. The receptors were gathered from a woman between 45 and 65 years old with COVID-19, enrolled during active disease.

This chain links TRBV7-8 with TRBJ2-7; TRBD2 aligns across 10 bases. V lost 4 bases, J lost 3 bases, and 9 bases stayed unmatched. Germline loops: CDR1 SGHVS, CDR2 FQNEAQ. The CDR3 consists of 16 residues. In DNA, the CDR3 is TGTGCCAGCAGCTCAAGACCTAGCGGGAGTTTCTACGAGCAGTACTTC. Protein product: CASSSRPSGSFYEQYF.

This sequence joins TRBV6-1 and TRBJ1-5; D call uncertain. The CDR3 is 13 amino acids. The germline V gene encodes CDR1 MNHNS and CDR2 SASEGT. The V gene lost 6 bases and the J gene lost 4 bases, with 10 bases spanning the gap. CDR3 coding DNA: TGTGCCAGCAGGAGAGCGGGTAATCAGCCCCAGCATTTT. It is translated as CASRRAGNQPQHF.

The chain has TRBV9 and TRBJ2-1; 13 nucleotides line up with TRBD2. V shed 5 bases, J shed 0 bases, and the junction held 2 bases outside the gene matches. This CDR3 has 16 amino acids. Germline CDR1 is SGDLS and CDR2 is YYNGEE. The CDR3 nucleotides read TGTGCCAGCAGGGGACTAGCGGGGCCCTCCTACAATGAGCAGTTCTTC. It codes for CASRGLAGPSYNEQFF.

The V and J genes are TRBV6-5 and TRBJ2-7, with D maybe TRBD2 (7 bases). The CDR3 loop spans 15 amino acids. CDR1 is MNHEY, CDR2 SVGAGI, per germline. The germline V and J ends were trimmed by 7 bases and 1 base, with 17 bases remaining between them. The CDR3 sequence: CASTEGGAGSYEQYF. CDR3 coding DNA: TGTGCCAGCACCGAAGGGGGAGCGGGGTCCTACGAGCAGTACTTC.

V is TRBV21-1 and J is TRBJ2-2; the table's TRBD2 call for D was not verified on the DNA. TRBV21-1 is tagged as a pseudogene. The CDR3 totals 17 residues. The CDR3 DNA reads as TGTGCCAGCAGCACGGGCGGAGCGGGAGGGAACACCGGGGAGCTGTTTTTT. This sequence encodes CASSTGGAGGNTGELFF.

The chain couples TRBV3-1 (or the pseudogene TRBV3-2) to TRBJ1-2; D gene uncertain. Germline loops: CDR1 LGHDT, CDR2 YNNKEL (reference sequence). V lost 3 bases to trimming and J lost 2 bases, with 10 bases between them. This CDR3 has 14 amino acids. DNA for the CDR3: TGTGCCAGCAGCCAGAGGGCGGGGAACTATGGCTACACCTTC. This encodes CASSQRAGNYGYTF.

The rearrangement uses TRBV19 and TRBJ2-5; 8 nucleotides agree with TRBD1. The CDR3 consists of 19 residues. Germline assignment: CDR1 LNHDA and CDR2 SQIVND (reference sequence). V lost 1 base and J lost 5; bases outside the gene matches: 18. The CDR3 loop is CASSIAGGTLSRLRETQYF. In DNA, the CDR3 is TGTGCCAGTAGTATAGCAGGGGGCACCCTGTCCCGGCTCCGGGAGACCCAGTACTTC.

The gene calls are TRBV5-1 and TRBJ1-6; 7 bases line up with TRBD1. The CDR3 contains 15 residues. Germline V gene sequence: CDR1 SGHRS, CDR2 YFSETQ. V was pared by 0 bases and J by 7 bases, with 4 bases of the junction left unmatched. The CDR3: CASSLAGTDNSPLHF. CDR3 DNA sequence: TGCGCCAGCAGCTTGGCCGGGACAGACAATTCACCCCTCCACTTT.

The chain employs TRBV5-4 and TRBJ2-7, with 14 positions matching TRBD2. Germline loops: CDR1 SGHNT, CDR2 YYREEE (reference sequence). The CDR3 has 16 amino acids. The junction had 4 bases not matched to a gene; V was cut back by 2 bases and J by 3 bases. This CDR3 reads CASSLDGLAGGYEQYF. The CDR3 bases are TGTGCCAGCAGCTTAGACGGACTAGCGGGGGGCTACGAGCAGTACTTC.

The V gene is TRBV5-4, the J gene TRBJ1-4; a possible D gene is TRBD1 (5 bases). This CDR3 has 16 amino acids. V shed 3 bases and J shed 0 bases, with 12 bases lying between them. The germline gives CDR1 SGHNT, CDR2 YYREEE (reference sequence). The chain's CDR3 is CASSSAPTATNEKLFF. The CDR3 DNA follows: TGTGCCAGCAGCTCCGCCCCGACAGCAACTAATGAAAAACTGTTTTTT.